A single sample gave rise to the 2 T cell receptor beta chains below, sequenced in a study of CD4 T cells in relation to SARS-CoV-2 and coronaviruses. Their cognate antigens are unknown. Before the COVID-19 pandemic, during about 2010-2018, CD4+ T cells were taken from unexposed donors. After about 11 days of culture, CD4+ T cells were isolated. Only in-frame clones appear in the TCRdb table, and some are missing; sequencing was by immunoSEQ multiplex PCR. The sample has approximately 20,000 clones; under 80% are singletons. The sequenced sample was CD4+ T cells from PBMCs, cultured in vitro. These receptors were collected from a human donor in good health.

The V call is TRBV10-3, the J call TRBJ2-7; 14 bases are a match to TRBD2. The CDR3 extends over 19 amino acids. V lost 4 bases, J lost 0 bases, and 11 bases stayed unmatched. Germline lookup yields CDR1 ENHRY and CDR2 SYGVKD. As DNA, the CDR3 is TGTGCCATCAGTGGGAGAGCCGGGACTAGCGGGAGTAGCTCCTACGAGCAGTACTTC. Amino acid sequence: CAISGRAGTSGSSSYEQYF.

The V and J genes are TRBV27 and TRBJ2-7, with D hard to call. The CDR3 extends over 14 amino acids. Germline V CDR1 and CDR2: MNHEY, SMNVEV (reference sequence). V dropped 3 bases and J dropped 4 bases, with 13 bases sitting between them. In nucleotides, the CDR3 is TGTGCCAGCAGTTTGTTTATTCGACCTTACGAGCAGTACTTC. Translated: CASSLFIRPYEQYF.